The 20 T cell receptor beta chains below all came from one sample that was sequenced in a study of T-cell reconstitution after alpha-beta-depleted transplantation in children. Study results and limitations: The main origin of T-cell counts and diversity one year after transplant was newly produced T cells.

No antigen is known for these receptors. Unique molecular identifiers were used in preparing the TCRbeta library. TCRdb called the PCR reads again in MiXCR, with one record for every CDR3 protein. The sample lists some 300,000 distinct CDR3 sequences, roughly 8.2% occurring once. The sample consisted of peripheral blood, taken 360 days after TCRalphabeta/CD19-depleted stem cell transplant. The origin of the receptors is a female patient under 10 years old who had a stem cell transplant for Fanconi anemia, so the T cells may come from the graft donor.

This clonotype was counted ten times or more. The genes are TRBV6-5 and TRBJ2-2; 7 nucleotides agree with TRBD1. The V gene end was trimmed by 4 bases and the J gene end by 5 bases; junction bases not matched to a gene: 13. This CDR3 spans 17 amino acids. Germline CDR1 and CDR2: MNHEY and SVGAGI. CDR3 sequence (DNA): TGTGCCAGCAGTTCTTCAATAAGGGGGCCGTATACCGGGGAGCTGTTTTTT. Translated: CASSSSIRGPYTGELFF.

This clonotype was found many times. V gene TRBV28 combines with J gene TRBJ2-5; D is perhaps TRBD1 or TRBD2 (6 bases each). The ends were cut back, 4 bases at V and 4 bases at J, with 16 bases in the middle. CDR1 and CDR2 (germline): MDHEN, SYDVKM. The CDR3 runs to 15 residues. CDR3 amino acids: CASSWWRGVGETQYF. The CDR3 nucleotides read TGTGCCAGCAGTTGGTGGAGGGGGGTGGGAGAGACCCAGTACTTC.

This rearrangement joins TRBV18 to TRBJ2-5; TRBD2 agrees at 14 bases. The CDR3 spans 15 residues. Germline-derived CDR1 and CDR2 are KGHSH and LQKENI. Trimming took 6 bases from V and 1 from J; bases not matched to a gene: 1. The CDR3 sequence is CASSGLAGAQETQYF. In DNA, the CDR3 is TGTGCCAGCTCGGGACTAGCGGGGGCCCAAGAGACCCAGTACTTC.

This clonotype was found a few times. This chain joins TRBV6-1 and TRBJ2-2; D is unclear. The CDR3 has 15 amino acids. Germline V gene data show CDR1 as MNHNS and CDR2 as SASEGT. V lost 3 bases and J 3 bases, leaving 11 bases between the germline ends. CDR3 nucleotides: TGTGCCAGCAGTGACAGACGGGTGGACACCGGGGAGCTGTTTTTT. Its protein product is CASSDRRVDTGELFF.

This clonotype was seen a few times. CDR3 sequence (DNA): TGTGCCGGGGACAGGGCGAACACTGAAGCTTTCTTT. Translated, it gives CAGDRANTEAFF. This chain connects TRBV30 to TRBJ1-1, with TRBD1 matching 9 bases. The CDR3 sequence is 12 residues long. Germline CDR1 reads GTSNPN; CDR2 reads SVGIG (reference sequence). The J segment lost 1 base and the V segment lost 8 bases, leaving 2 bases of the junction unmatched.

The table lists this clonotype with many counts. The chain recombines TRBV29-1 with TRBJ2-7, with 9 bases identical to TRBD2. The CDR3 spans 14 residues. Germline-derived CDR1 and CDR2 are SQVTM and ANQGSEA. J gave up 3 bases and V 5 bases, and 8 bases lay outside the gene matches. The CDR3 region has the DNA TGCAGCGTTCTTTCCCCTAGCGGGGTCTACGAGCAGTACTTC. This sequence encodes CSVLSPSGVYEQYF.

This clonotype was detected many times. The genes are TRBV29-1 and TRBJ1-1; D is uncertain. The germline V gene has CDR1 SQVTM and CDR2 ANQGSEA. The V end was cut by 7 bases, the J end by 0 bases, with 6 bases between. The CDR3 runs 11 residues. The CDR3 sequence: CSGAMNTEAFF. CDR3 sequence (DNA): TGCAGCGGTGCAATGAACACTGAAGCTTTCTTT.

This clonotype was seen repeatedly, ten times or more. The rearrangement links TRBV28 to TRBJ1-5, with TRBD1 as a possible D gene (6 bases). Per germline, CDR1 MDHEN and CDR2 SYDVKM. The CDR3 covers 16 residues. Trimming took off 3 bases at V and 0 bases at J, with 12 bases between the two ends. This CDR3 reads CASSLAGEFSNQPQHF. DNA for the CDR3: TGTGCCAGCAGTTTGGCAGGGGAATTTAGCAATCAGCCCCAGCATTTT.

This clonotype came up many times. The chain links TRBV11-2 to TRBJ2-3; D possibly corresponds to TRBD2 (6 bases). Germline V lookup: CDR1 SGHAT, CDR2 FQNNGV. The CDR3 length is 17 residues. Trimming shortened V by 5 bases and J by 0 bases, and 18 bases separated the two germline ends. This CDR3 is CASSPNLWTTSTDTQYF. In DNA form, the CDR3 reads TGTGCCAGCAGCCCGAACCTCTGGACTACTAGCACAGATACGCAGTATTTT. Variable domain in full (rest from reference TRBV11-2 and TRBJ2-3): EAGVAQSPRYKIIEKRQSVAFWCNPISGHATLYWYQQILGQGPKLLIQFQNNGVVDDSQLPKDRFSAERLKGVDSTLKIQPAKLEDSAVYLCASSPNLWTTSTDTQYFGPGTRLTVL.

This clonotype was seen repeatedly, ten times or more. The chain carries TRBV25-1 and TRBJ2-3; D is undetermined. V lost 5 bases and J lost 5, with 5 bases in between. Germline V gives CDR1 MGHDK, CDR2 SYGVNS. The CDR3 covers 11 residues. The CDR3 loop reads CASSIVDTQYF. In DNA form, the CDR3 reads TGTGCCAGCAGTATAGTAGATACGCAGTATTTT.

This clonotype has ten or more counts. The chain employs TRBV2 and TRBJ2-4, with D possibly being TRBD2 (6 bases). The germline V and J ends were trimmed by 6 bases and 0 bases, with 12 bases remaining between them. This CDR3 contains 15 residues. Germline-derived CDR1 and CDR2 are SNHLY and FYNNEI. The CDR3 loop is CASRENGGAKNIQYF. The CDR3, as DNA: TGTGCCAGCAGGGAAAACGGGGGAGCCAAAAACATTCAGTACTTC. Combining the CDR3 with reference TRBV2 and TRBJ2-4 gives the whole variable domain EPEVTQTPSHQVTQMGQEVILRCVPISNHLYFYWYRQILGQKVEFLVSFYNNEISEKSEIFDDQFSVERPDGSNFTLKIRSTKLEDSAMYFCASRENGGAKNIQYFGAGTRLSVL.

The sample holds many counts of this clonotype. The gene calls are TRBV12-3 or TRBV12-4 and TRBJ2-1, with D possibly called TRBD1 or TRBD2 (5 bases each). The CDR3 length is 16 residues. V gave up 1 base and J gave up 10 bases, with 20 bases separating them. CDR3 in DNA: TGTGCCAGCAGTTTAGGTCTGGGGACCACCTACCTGGAGCAGTTCTTC. Amino acids: CASSLGLGTTYLEQFF.

There are a few counts of this clonotype. The chain combines TRBV21-1 with TRBJ1-5. TRBV21-1 is labeled a pseudogene. CDR3 length: 16 residues. CDR3 nucleotide sequence: TGTGCCAGCAGCAACGGGTTGGAGGGGATCTTCGAGCCCCAGCATTTT. This sequence encodes CASSNGLEGIFEPQHF.

This sequence joins TRBV5-6 and TRBJ1-2, with D unclear. The V end was cut by 0 bases, the J end by 6 bases, with 12 bases between. There are 14 residues in the CDR3. Germline V gene lookup returns CDR1 SGHDT and CDR2 YYEEEE. The CDR3 coding sequence is TGTGCCAGCAGCTTGGCCCCGGGCCGGCATGGCTACACCTTC. Protein: CASSLAPGRHGYTF.

There are many counts of this clonotype. Its ends do not fully match the called genes, so a read error is possible. The chain carries TRBV10-3 and TRBJ1-2, with TRBD1 matching over 7 bases. The CDR3 extends over 14 amino acids. Germline-derived CDR1 and CDR2 are ENHRY and SYGVKD. CDR3 residues: CAIGEQGRFNGYTF. The CDR3 DNA reads as TGTGCCATCGGTGAACAGGGGCGCTTCAATGGCTACACCTTC.

This chain links TRBV3-1 with TRBJ2-2; TRBD1 might be the D (5 bases). Germline V gives CDR1 LGHDT, CDR2 YNNKEL (reference sequence). The V end was cut by 1 base, the J end by 7 bases, with 10 bases between. CDR3 length: 14 residues. The CDR3 DNA is TGTGCCAGCAGCCAAGTTCGCAGGGACGGGGAGCTGTTTTTT. It specifies CASSQVRRDGELFF. The whole variable domain, remainder taken from reference TRBV3-1 and TRBJ2-2, is DTAVSQTPKYLVTQMGNDKSIKCEQNLGHDTMYWYKQDSKKFLKIMFSYNNKELIINETVPNRFSPKSPDKAHLNLHINSLELGDSAVYFCASSQVRRDGELFFGEGSRLTVL.

This clonotype has more than one count but fewer than ten. The rearrangement uses TRBV6-1 and TRBJ1-6, with D tentatively TRBD1 (5 bases). V lost 3 bases and J 14 bases, leaving 20 bases between the germline ends. The CDR3 contains 15 residues. The germline V gene encodes CDR1 MNHNS and CDR2 SASEGT. The CDR3 nucleotides are TGTGCCAGCAGTGACCCGGGACGCAGAAGTAACTCCCTCCACTTT. The encoded protein is CASSDPGRRSNSLHF.

This clonotype came up many times. The rearrangement uses TRBV7-9 and TRBJ1-1; D is unclear. The CDR3 loop spans 12 amino acids. In germline, CDR1 is SEHNR, CDR2 FQNEAQ (reference sequence). V lost 1 base and J lost 7, with 7 bases in between. CDR3 in amino acids: CASSLGSGEAFF. The CDR3 region has the DNA TGTGCCAGCAGCTTAGGTTCAGGTGAAGCTTTCTTT. The full variable domain, its missing parts supplied by reference TRBV7-9 and TRBJ1-1, is DTGVSQNPRHKITKRGQNVTFRCDPISEHNRLYWYRQTLGQGPEFLTYFQNEAQLEKSRLLSDRFSAERPKGSFSTLEIQRTEQGDSAMYLCASSLGSGEAFFGQGTRLTVV.

This clonotype was detected many times. The chain uses TRBV15 and TRBJ2-1; D ambiguous. Germline V gene sequence: CDR1 LNHNV, CDR2 YYDKDF (reference sequence). The CDR3 has 12 residues. Trimming removed 8 bases at V and 6 bases at J, with 11 bases between. In DNA, the CDR3 is TGTGCCACCGGCCCCCGAGTCAATGAGCAGTTCTTC. This codes for CATGPRVNEQFF.

The V gene is TRBV5-1, the J gene TRBJ2-1, with TRBD2 identical over 9 bases. Germline V CDR1 and CDR2: SGHRS, YFSETQ. V was pared by 3 bases and J by 8 bases, with 12 bases of the junction left unmatched. The CDR3 is made up of 16 amino acids. The CDR3 region has the DNA TGCGCCAGCAGCTCGGGTAGCGGGGGCCTTGTCGATGAGCAGTTCTTC. Translated: CASSSGSGGLVDEQFF. Full variable domain (rest looked up from reference TRBV5-1 and TRBJ2-1): KAGVTQTPRYLIKTRGQQVTLSCSPISGHRSVSWYQQTPGQGLQFLFEYFSETQRNKGNFPGRFSGRQFSNSRSEMNVSTLELGDSALYLCASSSGSGGLVDEQFFGPGTRLTVL.